One sample yielded the 8 T cell receptor beta chains listed below, sequenced in a study of blood T cell repertoires in COVID-19. Using immunoSEQ multiplex PCR, the repertoire was profiled, and TCRdb retains in-frame clones only, with some absent. This sample has about 150,000 clones, with approximately 87% found just once. Sequencing was performed on PBMCs or T cells enriched from blood (not recorded which). The receptor set was obtained from a woman aged 25 to 39 with acute COVID-19.

The gene calls are TRBV3-1 (or the pseudogene TRBV3-2) and TRBJ2-2; 7 bases map to TRBD2. Trimming cost V 2 bases and J 6 bases; bases outside gene matches: 6. Germline V gives CDR1 LGHDT, CDR2 YNNKEL (reference sequence). This CDR3 spans 15 amino acids. This CDR3 is CASSQSGRIAGELFF. The CDR3 DNA sequence: TGTGCCAGCAGCCAATCCGGGAGGATCGCCGGGGAGCTGTTTTTT.

The genes are TRBV7-9 and TRBJ2-7, with 13 positions matching TRBD2. Germline trimming cut 5 bases from V and 5 bases from J; bases unmatched to any gene: 9. The CDR3 totals 16 residues. CDR1 is SEHNR and CDR2 is FQNEAQ in the germline V gene (reference sequence). CDR3 nucleotide sequence: TGTGCCAGCAGCCCCCGAGGGACTAGCGGGAACCACGAGCAGTACTTC. Amino acids: CASSPRGTSGNHEQYF.

This chain links TRBV5-5 with TRBJ2-7; 8 nucleotides align to TRBD2. After removal of 0 bases from V and 4 bases from J, the junction contained 6 bases not matched to a gene. Germline V gene sequence: CDR1 SGHKS, CDR2 YYEKEE (reference sequence). The CDR3 consists of 15 residues. CDR3 amino acids: CASSLVAGGVYEQYF. DNA for the CDR3: TGTGCCAGCAGCTTGGTCGCGGGGGGAGTATACGAGCAGTACTTC. The whole variable domain, remainder taken from reference TRBV5-5 and TRBJ2-7, is DAGVTQSPTHLIKTRGQQVTLRCSPISGHKSVSWYQQVLGQGPQFIFQYYEKEERGRGNFPDRFSARQFPNYSSELNVNALLLGDSALYLCASSLVAGGVYEQYFGPGTRLTVT.

V gene TRBV7-6 combines with J gene TRBJ1-5; 7 nucleotides align to TRBD1. V dropped 1 base and J dropped 7; count of bases not matched to a gene: 4. The CDR3 runs to 14 residues. The germline gives CDR1 SGHVS, CDR2 FNYEAQ. The CDR3 reads CASSLDTGEQPQHF. The CDR3 DNA reads TGTGCCAGCAGCTTAGATACAGGGGAACAGCCCCAGCATTTT.

The chain is built from TRBV5-1 and TRBJ2-2; D ambiguous. CDR3 length: 13 residues. Trimming removed 4 bases from V and 2 bases from J, with 6 bases in between. Germline CDR1 and CDR2: SGHRS and YFSETQ. The CDR3 is CASSLTNTGELFF. The CDR3 nucleotides read TGCGCCAGCAGCCTGACAAACACCGGGGAGCTGTTTTTT.

The chain uses TRBV6-5 and TRBJ2-1; TRBD2 is a possible D gene (6 bases). The CDR3 contains 14 residues. Germline assignment: CDR1 MNHEY and CDR2 SVGAGI. Trimming shortened V by 2 bases and J by 8 bases, and 13 bases separated the two germline ends. DNA of the CDR3: TGTGCCAGCAGTTACGCGGGAACTCAACATGAGCAGTTCTTC. It yields the protein CASSYAGTQHEQFF.

The rearrangement links TRBV7-9 to TRBJ2-7; 9 bases map to TRBD1. The V and J ends lost 6 bases and 3 bases, in that order; junction bases with no gene match: 15. In germline, CDR1 is SEHNR, CDR2 FQNEAQ (reference sequence). The CDR3 totals 17 residues. CDR3 loop: CASSSHLNQGQGYEQYF. CDR3 in DNA: TGTGCCAGCAGTTCCCATTTAAACCAGGGACAGGGCTACGAGCAGTACTTC.

J is TRBJ2-3 and V is TRBV5-6; 9 positions agree with TRBD2. V dropped 0 bases and J dropped 4; count of bases not matched to a gene: 6. The CDR3 is 16 residues long. Germline V CDR1 and CDR2: SGHDT, YYEEEE. The CDR3 sequence is CASSLVGGRAADTQYF. The CDR3 DNA is TGTGCCAGCAGCTTGGTAGGCGGGAGGGCCGCAGATACGCAGTATTTT.